This TCR beta chain was identified during a study of T-cell reconstitution after alpha-beta-depleted transplantation in children. This clonotype came up many times. The library targeted TCRbeta and was prepared with unique molecular identifiers. TCRdb recomputed calls from the PCR reads with MiXCR, one row per CDR3 protein. The data contain about 90,000 distinct CDR3 sequences, 7.5% to 9.5% of them singletons. The sequence derives from a human donor who donated a stem cell graft to a child with congenital amegakaryocytic thrombocytopenia. The sequencing here drew on PBMCs from the stem cell graft donor, taken from the stem cell graft.

The CDR3 region is CASRPGYTEAFF. The CDR3 DNA reads as TGTGCCAGCAGACCAGGGTACACTGAAGCTTTCTTT. The chain couples TRBV28 to TRBJ1-1; possible D gene TRBD1, 5 bases. This CDR3 is 12 amino acids long. Germline loops: CDR1 MDHEN, CDR2 SYDVKM. V shed 6 bases and J shed 3 bases, with 8 bases lying between them.